A single sample gave rise to the 11 T cell receptor beta chains below, sequenced in a study of beta chain features in type 1 diabetes. The whole isolated RNA underwent reverse transcription, so sequencing captured expressed TCRB transcripts. Assay used: immunoSEQ multiplex PCR; TCRdb lists only in-frame clones, some missing. The sample records tens of thousands of clones, around a third being singletons. Sequencing input: stem cell memory CD4+ T cells from blood. The source of these receptors is a woman under 30 in good health.

In its sample, this clone was seen a few times. The chain combines TRBV11-3 with TRBJ1-1; TRBD1 is a possible D gene (5 bases). V lost 6 bases and J lost 1, with 15 bases in between. Germline V gives CDR1 SGHNT, CDR2 YENEEA. The CDR3 runs 15 residues. This CDR3 reads CASSQRQGGNTEAFF. For the CDR3, the DNA is TGTGCCAGCAGTCAGAGGCAGGGAGGGAACACTGAAGCTTTCTTT. Full variable domain (missing parts from reference TRBV11-3 and TRBJ1-1): EAGVVQSPRYKIIEKKQPVAFWCNPISGHNTLYWYLQNLGQGPELLIRYENEEAVDDSQLPKDRFSAERLKGVDSTLKIQPAELGDSAVYLCASSQRQGGNTEAFFGQGTRLTVV.

The chain combines TRBV7-2 with TRBJ1-2, with 7 bases that match TRBD1. Germline CDR1 reads SGHTA; CDR2 reads FQGNSA. The CDR3 is 13 residues long. The V gene end was trimmed by 7 bases and the J gene end by 8 bases; junction bases not matched to a gene: 10. The CDR3 DNA sequence: TGTGCCAGCATTACAGACAGGGATGGCGGCTACACCTTC. Protein product: CASITDRDGGYTF.

This clone occurred a few times. The chain employs TRBV5-1 and TRBJ1-5, with a possible D match to TRBD1 (5 bases). Germline loops: CDR1 SGHRS, CDR2 YFSETQ. The CDR3 totals 13 residues. V lost 3 bases and J lost 8, with 12 bases in between. CDR3: CASSSAPGEPQHF. Here the CDR3 DNA reads TGCGCCAGCAGCTCGGCCCCGGGGGAGCCCCAGCATTTT. Full variable domain (remainder filled in from reference TRBV5-1 and TRBJ1-5): KAGVTQTPRYLIKTRGQQVTLSCSPISGHRSVSWYQQTPGQGLQFLFEYFSETQRNKGNFPGRFSGRQFSNSRSEMNVSTLELGDSALYLCASSSAPGEPQHFGDGTRLSIL.

This clone was recorded a few times. The rearrangement joins TRBV10-3 to TRBJ2-3, with TRBD1 matching over 9 bases. J lost 0 bases, V lost 3 bases, and 1 base had no gene match. The CDR3 has 15 amino acids. Germline V gives CDR1 ENHRY, CDR2 SYGVKD. CDR3 nucleotides: TGTGCCATCAGTGACGGGACAGGGAGCACAGATACGCAGTATTTT. Translation: CAISDGTGSTDTQYF.

V and J are TRBV13 and TRBJ2-1; 15 bases line up with TRBD2. The V gene's germline CDR1 is PRHDT and CDR2 FYEKMQ (reference sequence). The ends lost 4 bases at V and 9 bases at J; junction bases unmatched: 7. CDR3 length equals 16 residues. For the CDR3, the DNA is TGTGCCAGCAGCTATTTACGGACTAGCGGGAGGGCTGAGCAGTTCTTC. Amino acid sequence: CASSYLRTSGRAEQFF.

The V gene is TRBV5-1, the J gene TRBJ1-1, with a weak D call TRBD1 (5 bases). The CDR3 runs to 13 residues. Trimming shortened V by 2 bases and J by 3 bases, and 8 bases separated the two germline ends. Germline V gives CDR1 SGHRS, CDR2 YFSETQ. CDR3 bases: TGCGCCAGCAGCTTCGGGGGGGACACTGAAGCTTTCTTT. This codes for CASSFGGDTEAFF.

This chain connects TRBV7-9 to TRBJ2-4; 7 nucleotides agree with TRBD2. The CDR3 is made up of 17 amino acids. Germline loops: CDR1 SEHNR, CDR2 FQNEAQ (reference sequence). Trimming removed 2 bases from V and 1 base from J; junction bases left unmatched: 8. The chain's CDR3 is CASSLIPSGSAKNIQYF. As DNA, the CDR3 is TGTGCCAGCAGCTTAATTCCTAGCGGTTCCGCCAAAAACATTCAGTACTTC.

The chain joins TRBV6-5 to TRBJ1-1, with TRBD1 identical over 12 bases. The germline V gene has CDR1 MNHEY and CDR2 SVGAGI. Trimming removed 7 bases from V and 6 bases from J; junction bases left unmatched: 6. This CDR3 comprises 14 residues. The CDR3 is CASTPRDRGPEAFF. The DNA of the CDR3 is TGTGCCAGCACTCCTCGGGACAGGGGGCCTGAAGCTTTCTTT.

The chain is built from TRBV6-4 and TRBJ1-1; 8 bases are a match to TRBD1. V gave up 6 bases and J gave up 3 bases; unmatched junction bases: 3. Per germline, CDR1 MRHNA and CDR2 SNTAGT. This CDR3 has 13 residues. The CDR3 region has the DNA TGTGCCAGCAGCGCGGACAGGGACACTGAAGCTTTCTTT. Protein product: CASSADRDTEAFF.

Only a few counts were recorded for this clone. This sequence joins TRBV30 and TRBJ1-1, with a possible D match to TRBD1 (5 bases). V lost 0 bases to trimming and J lost 0 bases, with 5 bases between them. Germline V gene lookup returns CDR1 GTSNPN and CDR2 SVGIG (reference sequence). The CDR3 spans 13 residues. The CDR3 region has the DNA TGTGCCTGGAGTGTAGGGGTGAACACTGAAGCTTTCTTT. As protein: CAWSVGVNTEAFF. The complete variable domain, with remaining parts taken from reference TRBV30 and TRBJ1-1, reads SQTIHQWPATLVQPVGSPLSLECTVEGTSNPNLYWYRQAAGRGLQLLFYSVGIGQISSEVPQNLSASRPQDRQFILSSKKLLLSDSGFYLCAWSVGVNTEAFFGQGTRLTVV.

This clone was seen more than once but under ten times. This chain uses TRBV7-9 with TRBJ2-7, with D perhaps matching TRBD2 (7 bases). The CDR3 is 14 amino acids. Trimming pared 5 bases from V and 7 bases from J, leaving 18 bases between. Germline values: CDR1 SEHNR, CDR2 FQNEAQ (reference sequence). In DNA, the CDR3 is TGTGCCAGCAGCGCCATGGGGGGGCCCTGGGAGCAGTACTTC. It yields the protein CASSAMGGPWEQYF. Variable domain in full (rest from reference TRBV7-9 and TRBJ2-7): DTGVSQNPRHKITKRGQNVTFRCDPISEHNRLYWYRQTLGQGPEFLTYFQNEAQLEKSRLLSDRFSAERPKGSFSTLEIQRTEQGDSAMYLCASSAMGGPWEQYFGPGTRLTVT.